The sequence of this T cell receptor beta chain was determined in a study of T cells expressing NK-cell markers. Germline assignment: CDR1 MNHEY and CDR2 SVGAGI. The CDR3 spans 12 residues. For each CDR3 protein, TCRdb gives one entry from its re-call of the 5' RACE reads, without DNA. The table lists roughly 180,000 distinct CDR3 sequences, with roughly 20% in the top ten. V and J are TRBV6-5 and TRBJ1-2; TCRdb selects TRBD1, and the lack of DNA leaves this call unchecked. The sequencing sample was made of blood T cells: a sorted CD56 or NKG2C T cell subset, CD4+ or CD8+ T cells, or bulk PBMC T cells (not recorded which). The sequence derives from a woman between 18 and 70 years old in good health. CDR3 protein: CASSRQGSGYTF.